Below, 18 T cell receptor beta chains from the same sample are listed, as sequenced in a study of vaccination and CD4 T cells after COVID-19. Treatment noted: approximately nine-day PBMC culture with coronavirus spike peptide pools or control peptides (ViraFEST assay). The Oncomine TCR Beta short-read assay was applied to DNA of cultured CD4+ T cells. TCRdb reprocessed the PCR reads with MiXCR, giving one entry per CDR3 protein. The sample lists about 18,000 distinct CDR3 sequences, around 30% occurring once. These TCRs' antigens remain unknown. The sequencing input was cultured CD4+ T cells from blood. These receptors were collected from a human donor with COVID-19.

This clonotype was detected a few times. V gene TRBV7-3 combines with J gene TRBJ1-1, with D perhaps TRBD1 (5 bases). Germline V gene sequence: CDR1 SGHTA, CDR2 FQGTGA. V lost 5 bases, J lost 5 bases, and 15 bases lay in between. The CDR3 sequence is 14 residues long. The CDR3 DNA reads as TGTGCCAGCAGCAGCGCCAGGGTCGGGACTGAAGCTTTCTTT. This codes for CASSSARVGTEAFF.

A few counts support this clonotype. CDR3 nucleotide sequence: TGTGCCAGCAGCCGTCAAGGGACAGTCACAGATACGCAGTATTTT. It translates to CASSRQGTVTDTQYF. J is TRBJ2-3 and V is TRBV7-3; 7 bases align to TRBD1. Trimming took 5 bases from V and 2 from J; bases not matched to a gene: 7. This CDR3 is 15 amino acids long. Germline CDR1 SGHTA, CDR2 FQGTGA.

In its sample, this clonotype was seen a few times. J is TRBJ2-6 and V is TRBV19; D remains ambiguous. The V gene's germline CDR1 is LNHDA and CDR2 SQIVND (reference sequence). The ends were cut back, 5 bases at V and 4 bases at J, with 6 bases in the middle. The CDR3 extends over 13 amino acids. The CDR3 region is CASSPPGANVLTF. The CDR3 DNA reads TGTGCCAGTAGTCCACCGGGGGCCAACGTCCTGACTTTC.

This clonotype was observed a few times. The chain links TRBV10-1 to TRBJ2-7, with 8 bases fitting TRBD1. Trimming at V came to 4 bases and at J to 3 bases, leaving 8 bases not matched to a gene. The CDR3 has 15 amino acids. Looked up from germline, CDR1 is WNHNN and CDR2 is SYGVQD (reference sequence). CDR3 sequence reads: CASSVSRTGIYEQYF. DNA of the CDR3: TGCGCCAGCAGTGTCTCGAGGACAGGGATCTACGAGCAGTACTTC.

This clonotype has a handful of counts. The chain carries TRBV11-2 and TRBJ1-2; 7 bases map to TRBD1. Per germline, CDR1 SGHAT and CDR2 FQNNGV. The CDR3 consists of 17 residues. The V segment lost 2 bases and the J segment 6 bases; nucleotides outside the gene matches: 15. For the CDR3, the DNA is TGTGCCAGCAGCTTATATCCCTCAGGCAATCAGGGGGATGGCTACACCTTC. Protein sequence: CASSLYPSGNQGDGYTF.

This clonotype showed up just a few times. The gene calls are TRBV7-9 and TRBJ2-2, with 7 bases matching TRBD1. CDR3 length: 15 residues. The germline gives CDR1 SEHNR, CDR2 FQNEAQ (reference sequence). With V trimmed by 6 bases and J by 2 bases, 6 bases remained unmatched. As DNA, the CDR3 is TGTGCCAGCAGTGCAGGGACAGCTAACACCGGGGAGCTGTTTTTT. This encodes CASSAGTANTGELFF.

This clonotype was seen a handful of times. The rearrangement uses TRBV6-1 and TRBJ2-4, with TRBD2 as a possible D gene (5 bases). Per germline, CDR1 MNHNS and CDR2 SASEGT. The CDR3 is made up of 14 amino acids. V was pared by 8 bases and J by 4 bases, with 15 bases between. This CDR3 reads CASAQEERKNIQYF. The CDR3 nucleotides read TGTGCCAGCGCCCAGGAGGAACGGAAAAACATTCAGTACTTC.

In its sample, this clonotype ranks as medium-sized. The rearrangement links TRBV6-5 to TRBJ1-2; TRBD1 matches at 8 bases. V was clipped by 5 bases and J by 7 bases; unmatched bases: 9. The CDR3 is made up of 14 amino acids. Looked up from germline, CDR1 is MNHEY and CDR2 is SVGAGI. Written as DNA, the CDR3 is TGTGCCAGCAGTAACCCGACAGGGGTCGGTGGCTACACCTTC. Protein: CASSNPTGVGGYTF.

The gene calls are TRBV7-9 and TRBJ2-7, with 10 bases fitting TRBD2. Germline V lookup: CDR1 SEHNR, CDR2 FQNEAQ (reference sequence). The CDR3 loop spans 17 amino acids. With V trimmed by 5 bases and J by 5 bases, 15 bases remained unmatched. The CDR3 region is CASSPTSGGAVEHEQYF. CDR3 coding DNA: TGTGCCAGCAGCCCGACGAGCGGGGGGGCCGTGGAGCACGAGCAGTACTTC.

This clonotype was recorded a few times. V is TRBV11-2 and J is TRBJ1-5, with a weak D call TRBD1 (6 bases). The V gene lost 5 bases and the J gene lost 5 bases, with 10 bases spanning the gap. The CDR3 is 13 residues long. The germline CDR1 and CDR2 sequences are SGHAT and FQNNGV. CDR3 region: CASSAQGYQPQHF. In DNA form, the CDR3 reads TGTGCCAGCAGCGCACAGGGTTATCAGCCCCAGCATTTT.

The gene calls are TRBV12-3 or TRBV12-4 and TRBJ1-6; D is ambiguous. Trimming took off 9 bases at V and 6 bases at J, with 15 bases between the two ends. The CDR3 has 14 amino acids. The CDR3 DNA reads TGTGCCAGTGGCCGACAAGGCGCTAATTCACCCCTCCACTTT. It codes for CASGRQGANSPLHF.

This clonotype is judged medium-sized. The chain carries TRBV28 and TRBJ1-1; TRBD1 matches 7 bases. Trimming cost V 2 bases and J 8 bases; bases outside gene matches: 20. The CDR3 spans 18 residues. Germline CDR1 reads MDHEN; CDR2 reads SYDVKM. Here the CDR3 reads CASSLMATSTGYSPEAFF. CDR3 nucleotides: TGTGCCAGCAGTTTAATGGCCACCTCGACAGGGTACTCCCCCGAAGCTTTCTTT.

The rearrangement joins TRBV2 to TRBJ1-1; TRBD1 is a possible D gene (6 bases). V was clipped by 5 bases and J by 3 bases, with 16 bases between them. Per germline, CDR1 SNHLY and CDR2 FYNNEI. The CDR3 is 15 amino acids. The CDR3 loop is CASSSIQGVYTEAFF. DNA for the CDR3: TGTGCCAGCAGTAGCATACAGGGAGTATACACTGAAGCTTTCTTT.

CDR3 sequence: CASRTRGPLGYNSPLHF. The CDR3 DNA is TGTGCCAGCAGGACCCGGGGCCCACTAGGATATAATTCACCCCTCCACTTT. V usage is TRBV7-2 and J usage is TRBJ1-6; TRBD1 is a possible D gene (5 bases). In germline, CDR1 is SGHTA, CDR2 FQGNSA. This CDR3 comprises 17 residues. V was pared by 6 bases and J by 4 bases, with 19 bases between.

This clonotype came up a few times. V usage is TRBV7-9 and J usage is TRBJ1-2, with 7 bases that match TRBD1. With 5 bases clipped from V and 4 bases from J, the junction kept 7 bases outside the gene matches. Germline CDR1 reads SEHNR; CDR2 reads FQNEAQ (reference sequence). CDR3 length: 14 residues. The DNA for the CDR3 is TGTGCCAGCAGCCCCCGACAGGGTGTCTATGGCTACACCTTC. Its protein product is CASSPRQGVYGYTF.

This clonotype occurred a few times. The V call is TRBV20-1, the J call TRBJ2-5; TRBD2 is a possible D gene (5 bases). With 5 bases removed from V and 1 base from J, the gap between germline ends came to 11 bases. The CDR3 consists of 13 residues. Germline V gene sequence: CDR1 DFQATT, CDR2 SNEGSKA (reference sequence). The CDR3 coding sequence is TGCAGTGCTCCGACACTAGTCCAAGAGACCCAGTACTTC. Translating it yields CSAPTLVQETQYF.

The rearrangement joins TRBV20-1 to TRBJ2-1, with D possibly being TRBD2 (6 bases). With 1 base removed from V and 4 bases from J, the gap between germline ends came to 14 bases. Germline V gene sequence: CDR1 DFQATT, CDR2 SNEGSKA (reference sequence). CDR3 length: 15 residues. Written as DNA, the CDR3 is TGCAGTGCTAGAGTTCCACTAGCTGGATACAATGAGCAGTTCTTC. It is translated as CSARVPLAGYNEQFF.

For the CDR3, the DNA is TGTGCCAGCAGTTATCTGGGAGGTGGAAACACCATATATTTT. Its protein is CASSYLGGGNTIYF. The J gene is TRBJ1-3, the V gene TRBV6-5; D is uncertain. In germline, CDR1 is MNHEY, CDR2 SVGAGI. Trimming stripped 3 bases from V and 3 bases from J, with 9 bases between. The CDR3 contains 14 residues.